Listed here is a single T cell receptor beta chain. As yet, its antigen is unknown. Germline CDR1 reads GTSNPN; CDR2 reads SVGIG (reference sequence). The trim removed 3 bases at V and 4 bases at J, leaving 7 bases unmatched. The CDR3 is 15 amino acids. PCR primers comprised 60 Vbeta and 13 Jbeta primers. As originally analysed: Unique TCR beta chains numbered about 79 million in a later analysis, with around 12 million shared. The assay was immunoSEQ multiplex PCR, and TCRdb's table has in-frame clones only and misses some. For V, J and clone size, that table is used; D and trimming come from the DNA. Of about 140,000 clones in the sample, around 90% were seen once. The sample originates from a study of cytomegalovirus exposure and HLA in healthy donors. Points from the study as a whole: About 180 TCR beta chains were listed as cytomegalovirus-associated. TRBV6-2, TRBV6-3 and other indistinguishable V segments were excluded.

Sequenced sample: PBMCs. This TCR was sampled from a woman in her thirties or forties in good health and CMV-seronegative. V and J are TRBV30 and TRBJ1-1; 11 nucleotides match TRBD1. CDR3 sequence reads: CAWRPSGQGGTEAFF. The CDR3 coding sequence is TGTGCCTGGAGGCCTTCGGGACAGGGGGGCACTGAAGCTTTCTTT.